The T cell receptor beta chain described here comes from a study of T cells in localized non-small cell lung cancer. General study results and limits: A median about 50 of the top 100 tumor clones appeared in adjacent lung. Uninvolved adjacent lung showed the highest T cell clonality, exceeding tumor. Because sequencing included only one region (of the tumor), heterogeneity remains possible.

The table lists this clone with a count of one. The antigen remains unidentified. The CDR3 is made up of 14 amino acids. Profiled with immunoSEQ multiplex PCR; TCRdb holds only in-frame clones, not every one. The table includes tens of thousands of clones, more than 65% detected once. V and J are TRBV21-1 and TRBJ1-5. TRBV21-1 is a listed pseudogene. The source material was peripheral blood, sampled before any cancer treatment. The sequence was obtained from a male donor older than 55 with stage III squamous cell lung carcinoma. The CDR3 reads CASSKAKVNQPQHF. CDR3 sequence (DNA): TGTGCCAGCAGCAAAGCGAAGGTTAATCAGCCCCAGCATTTT.